This T cell receptor beta chain is drawn from a study of blood T cells in healthy people across ages (dated by TCRdb to between 2014 and 2017). In the study overall: In model experiments, template switching captured roughly one uniquely barcoded TCR beta cDNA molecule for every two T cells. Using deep sequencing normalized with unique cDNA molecular identifiers, the study measured how TCR beta repertoire diversity changes with age. Four age groups were formed from the donors: young (average 16 years), middle-aged (approximately 39), aged (approximately 60) and long-lived (around 80). To avoid experimental bias, donors of different ages were spread randomly across the sequencing lanes. For two donors (one aged 18 to 30 and one aged 80 or older), the study analyzed two additional independent replicas of 1 million unique cDNA reads from the same blood draw.

The library was prepared using 5' RACE. Sequencing relied on an Illumina HiSeq 2500. A second PCR of about 6 to 12 cycles was run with a J-beta primer mix and a sample-barcoded 5' primer. Each TCR beta cDNA molecule received a unique molecular identifier from a template-switch 5' adaptor carrying 12 random nucleotides. Each sample yielded at least 2.5 million CDR3-containing paired-end reads. All of the RNA was converted into first-strand cDNA using the Mint cDNA synthesis kit, with a TRBC-specific oligonucleotide serving as the primer. After uracil-DNA glycosylase treatment, a first 18-cycle PCR used universal primers M1SS and BC2_uni_R on all cDNA. Per the authors' processing: For normalization, 1 million high-quality reads, each with a distinct molecular identifier, were randomly selected from each sample. Reads sharing molecular identifiers were discarded rather than binned into consensus sequences. MiTCR, set to a Q25 quality threshold and the strictest error-elimination algorithm, was used for CDR3 identification, clonotype clustering and error correction. A nonparametric unseen species model with Euler transformation was used to estimate lower-bound total TCR beta diversity. TCRdb passed the public sequencing reads through fastp at Q25 and MiXCR, retaining productive beta sequences. Rows merge per CDR3 protein into single entries with the most common DNA and genes. It is TCRdb's table, rather than the study itself, that gives the V and J calls and clone size. The sample table lists 1,500,000 or so distinct CDR3 sequences, around 40% of them with a count of one. Over 3.5% of the sample is held by the ten biggest clonotypes.

The roughly 39 donors, aged 6 to 90 years, were systemically healthy Caucasian individuals from Russia. Each donor gave about 9.7 milliliters of peripheral blood, drawn into EDTA-treated Vacutainer tubes. PBMCs were isolated by Ficoll-Paque density-gradient centrifugation, with at least 6 million obtained per sample. Total RNA was extracted from PBMCs with Trizol reagent, with at least 6 micrograms obtained per sample. For every donor, an aliquot of PBMCs went through flow cytometry to measure the percentages of naive CD45RAhigh/CD27high T cells. On the study overall, not on this receptor specifically: Because donor CMV infection status was unknown, age-related changes in expanded clonotypes were potentially confounded. The percentage of naive T cells measured by flow cytometry correlated strongly with observed TCR beta diversity. Observed TCR beta diversity per million T cells fell roughly linearly with age, and a significant reduction was already apparent by age roughly 40. Compared with the aged group, more naive CD4+ T cells, fewer expanded clones and increased TCR diversity were shown by the long-lived group, suggesting age selection. Since profiling was done on bulk unsorted PBMCs, naive and antigen-experienced compartments could not be conclusively compared. Estimates of total diversity based on one million sequenced T cells were considered lower bounds and underestimates.

Turning to this clonotype: Its antigen is unknown. Per-base quality was not reported, and no clone a single base away is much larger than it.

This receptor was identified in a woman aged 18-35 years in good health. Sequenced input: blood.

The CDR3 in this case is CASSQAFHDGRRYGYTF. The DNA is TGCGCCAGCAGCCAAGCTTTCCACGATGGACGGAGGTATGGCTACACCTTC. The V and J segments used are TRBV4-1 and TRBJ1-2; no D gene call is confident. The CDR3 goes from the cysteine to the phenylalanine over 17 residues. Only the CDR3 portion is preserved as DNA: 51 bases, with reading frame beginning at the first base. Between the V and J ends, shortened by 1 base and 5 bases respectively, the junction contains 20 bases. Via the germline V gene, CDR1 is MGHRA and CDR2 YSYEKL.